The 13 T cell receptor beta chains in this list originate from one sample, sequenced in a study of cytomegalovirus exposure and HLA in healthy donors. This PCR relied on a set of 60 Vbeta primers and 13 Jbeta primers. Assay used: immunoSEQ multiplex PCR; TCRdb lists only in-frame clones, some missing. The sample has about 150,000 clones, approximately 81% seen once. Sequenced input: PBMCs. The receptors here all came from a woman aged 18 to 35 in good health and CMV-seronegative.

The CDR3 here is CASSVPRGGLHEQYF. In DNA form, the CDR3 reads TGTGCCAGCAGCGTCCCGCGGGGGGGCCTACACGAGCAGTACTTC. This sequence joins TRBV6-6 and TRBJ2-7; TRBD2 aligns across 9 bases. The CDR3 spans 15 residues. In germline, CDR1 is MNHNY, CDR2 SVGAGI (reference sequence). The junction had 11 bases not matched to a gene; V was cut back by 6 bases and J by 5 bases.

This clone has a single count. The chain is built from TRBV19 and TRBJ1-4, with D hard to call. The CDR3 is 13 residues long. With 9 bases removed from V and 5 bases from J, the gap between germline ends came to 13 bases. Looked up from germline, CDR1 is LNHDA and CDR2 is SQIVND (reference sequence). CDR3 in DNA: TGTGCCAGCAGGCGCAGCCAGAATGAAAAACTGTTTTTT. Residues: CASRRSQNEKLFF.

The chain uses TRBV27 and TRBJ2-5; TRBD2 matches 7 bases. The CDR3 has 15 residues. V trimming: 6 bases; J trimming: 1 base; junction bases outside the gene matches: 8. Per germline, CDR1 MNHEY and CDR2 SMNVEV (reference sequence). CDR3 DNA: TGTGCCAGCAGGAAGCGGGGTCACTTCCAAGAGACCCAGTACTTC. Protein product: CASRKRGHFQETQYF.

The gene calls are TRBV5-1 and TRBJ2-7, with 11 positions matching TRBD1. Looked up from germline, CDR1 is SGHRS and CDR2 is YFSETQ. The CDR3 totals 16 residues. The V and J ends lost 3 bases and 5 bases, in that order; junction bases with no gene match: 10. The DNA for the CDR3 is TGCGCCAGCAGCTACAGACCCCCGGGACAGGGGGACGAGCAGTACTTC. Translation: CASSYRPPGQGDEQYF.

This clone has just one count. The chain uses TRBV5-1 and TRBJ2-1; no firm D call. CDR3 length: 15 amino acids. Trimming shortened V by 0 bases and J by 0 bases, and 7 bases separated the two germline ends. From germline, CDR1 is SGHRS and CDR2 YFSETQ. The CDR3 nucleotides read TGCGCCAGCAGCTTGGCTGCGAGCTCCTACAATGAGCAGTTCTTC. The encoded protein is CASSLAASSYNEQFF.

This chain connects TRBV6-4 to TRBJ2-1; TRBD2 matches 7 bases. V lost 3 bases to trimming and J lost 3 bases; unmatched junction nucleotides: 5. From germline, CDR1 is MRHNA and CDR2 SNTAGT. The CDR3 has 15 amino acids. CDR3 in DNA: TGTGCCAGCAGTGATTCGGCGGGGGACTACAATGAGCAGTTCTTC. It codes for CASSDSAGDYNEQFF.

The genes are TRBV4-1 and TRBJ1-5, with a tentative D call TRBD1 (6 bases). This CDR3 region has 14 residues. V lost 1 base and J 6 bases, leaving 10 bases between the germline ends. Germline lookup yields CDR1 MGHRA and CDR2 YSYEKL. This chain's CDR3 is CASSQGIGGQPQHF. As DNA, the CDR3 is TGCGCCAGCAGCCAAGGTATAGGGGGTCAGCCCCAGCATTTT.

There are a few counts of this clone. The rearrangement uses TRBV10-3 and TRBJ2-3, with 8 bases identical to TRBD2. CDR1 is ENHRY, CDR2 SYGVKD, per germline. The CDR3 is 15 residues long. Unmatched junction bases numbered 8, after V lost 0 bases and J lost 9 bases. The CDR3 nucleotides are TGTGCCATCAGTGAGTCGGAGCGGGAGTCCGGGACGCAGTATTTT. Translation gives CAISESERESGTQYF.

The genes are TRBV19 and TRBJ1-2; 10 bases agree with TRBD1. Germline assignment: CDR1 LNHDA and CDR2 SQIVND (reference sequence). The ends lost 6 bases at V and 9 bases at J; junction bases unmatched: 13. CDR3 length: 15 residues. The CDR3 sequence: CASSPSTGGFRSYTF. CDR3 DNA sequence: TGTGCCAGTAGCCCTTCGACAGGGGGCTTCAGGAGCTACACCTTC.

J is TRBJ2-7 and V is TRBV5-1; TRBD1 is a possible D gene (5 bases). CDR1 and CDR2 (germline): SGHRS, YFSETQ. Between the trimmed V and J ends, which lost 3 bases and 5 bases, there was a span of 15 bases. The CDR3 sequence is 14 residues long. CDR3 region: CASSSLLGANEQYF. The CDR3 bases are TGCGCCAGCAGCTCTCTTCTTGGGGCCAACGAGCAGTACTTC.

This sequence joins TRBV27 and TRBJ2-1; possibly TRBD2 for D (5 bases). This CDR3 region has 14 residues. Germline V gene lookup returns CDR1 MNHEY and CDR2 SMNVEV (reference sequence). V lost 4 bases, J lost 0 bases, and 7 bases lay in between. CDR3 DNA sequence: TGTGCCAGCAGTTCTGGGAGCTCCTACAATGAGCAGTTCTTC. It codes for CASSSGSSYNEQFF.

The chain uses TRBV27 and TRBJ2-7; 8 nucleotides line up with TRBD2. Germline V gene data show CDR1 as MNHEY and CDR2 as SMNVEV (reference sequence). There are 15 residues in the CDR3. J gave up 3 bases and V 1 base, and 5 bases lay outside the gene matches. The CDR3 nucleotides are TGTGCCAGCAGTTTATGGCGGACTAGCAGCTACGAGCAGTACTTC. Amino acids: CASSLWRTSSYEQYF.

CDR3 nucleotides: TGTGCCACCGGACTAGCGGGGGGCACAGATACGCAGTATTTT. Amino acid sequence: CATGLAGGTDTQYF. The gene calls are TRBV2 and TRBJ2-3, with 13 bases aligning to TRBD2. This CDR3 spans 14 amino acids. The V and J ends lost 10 bases and 1 base, in that order; junction bases with no gene match: 2. The germline gives CDR1 SNHLY, CDR2 FYNNEI.